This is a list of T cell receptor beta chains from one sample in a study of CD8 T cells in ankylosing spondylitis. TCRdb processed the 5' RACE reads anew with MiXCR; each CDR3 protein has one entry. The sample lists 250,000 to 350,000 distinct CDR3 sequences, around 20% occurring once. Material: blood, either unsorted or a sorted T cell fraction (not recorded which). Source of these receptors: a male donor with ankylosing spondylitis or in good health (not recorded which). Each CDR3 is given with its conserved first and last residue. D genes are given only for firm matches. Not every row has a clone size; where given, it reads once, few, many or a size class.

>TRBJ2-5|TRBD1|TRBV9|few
TGTGCCAGCAGCTTGGGACAGGGAAGAGAGACCCAGTACTTC
CASSLGQGRETQYF
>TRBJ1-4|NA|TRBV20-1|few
TGCAGTGCTGGGGCGGGTTCCTGGGGTGAGGAAAAACTGTTTTTT
CSAGAGSWGEEKLFF
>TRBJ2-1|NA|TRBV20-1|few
TGCAGTGCTCGAGGGGGGACGCCCTACAATGAGCAGTTCTTC
CSARGGTPYNEQFF
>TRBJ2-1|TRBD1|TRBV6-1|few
TGTGCCAGCAGATTTGACAGGGGAAACAATGAGCAGTTCTTC
CASRFDRGNNEQFF
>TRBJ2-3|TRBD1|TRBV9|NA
TGTGCCAGCAGCACACGACAGGGGGCTAGGGATACGCAGTATTTT
CASSTRQGARDTQYF
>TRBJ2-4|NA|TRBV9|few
TGTGCCAGCAGCGTAGGAGCCATTCAGTACTTC
CASSVGAIQYF
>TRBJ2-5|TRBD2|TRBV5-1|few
TGCGCCAGCAGCTTGAGACAAAGGACTAGCGGCTCGGCGGCCCAGTACTTC
CASSLRQRTSGSAAQYF
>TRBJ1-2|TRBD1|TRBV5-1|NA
TGCGCCAGCAGCTTGGCCGACAGGGCGAACTATGGCTACACCTTC
CASSLADRANYGYTF
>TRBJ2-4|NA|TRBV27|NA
TGTGCCAGCGGCGTAGCCAAAAACATTCAGTACTTC
CASGVAKNIQYF
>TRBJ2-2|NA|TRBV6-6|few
TGTGCCAGCAGTTACGTAAGGGCCGGGGAGCTGTTTTTT
CASSYVRAGELFF
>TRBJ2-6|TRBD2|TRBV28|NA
TGTGCCAGCAGTGGAACTAGCGGGAGCGCTGGGGCCAACGTCCTGACTTTC
CASSGTSGSAGANVLTF
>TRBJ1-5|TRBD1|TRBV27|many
TGTGCCAGCAGCCACAGGGGGAGCAATCAGCCCCAGCATTTT
CASSHRGSNQPQHF
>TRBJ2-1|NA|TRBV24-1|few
TGTGCCACCAGTGATCCGAGCGGAATAAACAATGAGCAGTTCTTC
CATSDPSGINNEQFF
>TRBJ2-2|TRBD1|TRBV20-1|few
TGCAGTGCTAGAGATCCCAGGGGGCACGGGGAGCTGTTTTTT
CSARDPRGHGELFF
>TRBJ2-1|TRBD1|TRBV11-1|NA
TGTGCCAGCAGCCGGGACAGCGCCTACAATGGGCAGTTCTTC
CASSRDSAYNGQFF
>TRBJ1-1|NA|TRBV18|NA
TGTGCCAGCTCGGGCGCAGGCACTGAAGCTTTCTTT
CASSGAGTEAFF
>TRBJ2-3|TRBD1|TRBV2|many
TGTGCCAGCAGTGTGAACCGGGACAGGGAGAGGTCCCGTCTTGTAGATACGCAGTATTTT
CASSVNRDRERSRLVDTQYF
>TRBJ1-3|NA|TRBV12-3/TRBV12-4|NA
TGTGCCAGCAGTTTGGGGGGTACTGGAAGCACCATATATTTT
CASSLGGTGSTIYF
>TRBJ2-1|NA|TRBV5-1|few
TGCGCCAGCAGCTTGGGAACGCCAGGGGATGAGCAGTTCTTC
CASSLGTPGDEQFF
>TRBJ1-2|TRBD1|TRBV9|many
TGTGCCAGCAGCGTCGGGACAGCAGCTAACTATGGCTACACCTTC
CASSVGTAANYGYTF
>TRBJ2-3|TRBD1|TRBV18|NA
TGTGCCAGCTCACCAATACCGGGACAGGGACACACAGATACGCAGTATTTT
CASSPIPGQGHTDTQYF
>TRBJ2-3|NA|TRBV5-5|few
TGTGCCAGCAGCTTGGAGGATAGCACAGATACGCAGTATTTT
CASSLEDSTDTQYF
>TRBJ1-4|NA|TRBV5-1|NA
TGCGCCAGCAGCTTGGCAACAGCAACTAATGAAAAACTGTTTTTT
CASSLATATNEKLFF
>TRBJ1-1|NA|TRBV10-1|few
TGCGCCAGCAGTTCGGAGGGGTTGAACACTGAAGCTTTCTTT
CASSSEGLNTEAFF
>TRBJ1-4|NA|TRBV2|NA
TGTGCCAGAAGTCCAGACAGGAAAAATGAAAAACTGTTTTTT
CARSPDRKNEKLFF
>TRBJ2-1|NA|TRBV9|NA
TGTGCCAGCGGGGGGGGCATCGGCCTCTTGTCGATCGACAATGAGCAGTTCTTC
CASGGGIGLLSIDNEQFF
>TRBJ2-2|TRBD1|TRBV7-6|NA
TGTGCCAGCAGCTTAGGGCGACAGGGGGCGAACACCGGGGAGCTGTTTTTT
CASSLGRQGANTGELFF